This note documents a single T cell receptor (beta chain) sequence. Its matching antigen is unknown. The data stem from a study of glioma-infiltrating T cells. Across the study: Low-grade gliomas were grade II; glioblastomas were grade IV at initial diagnosis. Presurgical dexamethasone in glioma patients lasted six or fewer days.

The iRepertoire nested amplicon-rescue multiplex PCR amplified TCR alpha and beta CDR3s from RNA. Input was roughly 95-400 ng of tissue mRNA or PBMC total RNA. One entry per CDR3 protein, called by TCRdb with MiXCR from the multiplex PCR reads. The sample includes about 400,000 distinct CDR3 sequences, more than 35% of them seen just once. Whole-study findings and limits: Patients with low tissue-blood divergence carried a signature set of shared blood CDR3 motifs.

The sample consisted of glioma tissue, nonneoplastic brain tissue, or PBMCs (not recorded which). The origin of this receptor is a human donor with low-grade glioma or glioblastoma, undergoing nonglioma brain surgery, or in good health (not recorded which).

CDR3 nucleotides: TGTGCCAGCAGTCGTACTGGGGAAGCTGGGGCCAACGTCCTGACTTTC. Its protein product is CASSRTGEAGANVLTF. This chain links TRBV7-2 with TRBJ2-6; D is uncertain. Germline assignment: CDR1 SGHTA and CDR2 FQGNSA. There are 16 residues in the CDR3. The V gene lost 6 bases and the J gene lost 2 bases, with 14 bases spanning the gap.